This T cell receptor (beta chain) was recorded in a study of blood T cell repertoires in COVID-19. For the study at large: Both acute and convalescent COVID-19 samples were obtained from the United States, Italy and Spain. PBMCs, B-cell-depleted T cells, or T cells provided the cDNA or gDNA that made up the material.

Original processing methods: Reference gene primer amplification gave estimated nucleated cell counts. The table came from immunoSEQ multiplex PCR; TCRdb's copy has only in-frame clones and leaves some out. The V and J calls and clone size were taken over from that table, and D and trimming were inferred from the DNA. The table includes 100,000 to 150,000 clones, roughly 83% detected once. Per the germline V gene, CDR1 is GTSNPN and CDR2 is SVGIG (reference sequence). This CDR3 contains 14 residues. The V and J ends lost 2 bases and 5 bases, in that order; junction bases with no gene match: 6. This chain uses TRBV30 with TRBJ1-2, with 9 bases identical to TRBD1. Source material: peripheral blood. This receptor was identified in a woman aged 45-65 years with acute or convalescent COVID-19. CDR3 in DNA: TGTGCCTGGAGTTTTGACAGGGGGAATTATGGCTACACCTTC. It translates to CAWSFDRGNYGYTF. The complete variable domain, with remaining parts taken from reference TRBV30 and TRBJ1-2, reads SQTIHQWPATLVQPVGSPLSLECTVEGTSNPNLYWYRQAAGRGLQLLFYSVGIGQISSEVPQNLSASRPQDRQFILSSKKLLLSDSGFYLCAWSFDRGNYGYTFGSGTRLTVV.